These 19 T cell receptor beta chains share one sample of origin, sequenced in a study of cytomegalovirus exposure and HLA in healthy donors. Primers for the PCR totalled 60 Vbeta and 13 Jbeta. Assay: immunoSEQ multiplex PCR; the TCRdb copy retains only in-frame clones and omits some. Counted here are 150,000 to 250,000 clones, 85% occurring once; the ten biggest clones make up about 2%. The specimen was PBMCs. The receptors originated from a woman in her fifties or sixties in good health and CMV-seronegative.

This chain connects TRBV6-1 to TRBJ1-4, with D possibly being TRBD1 (5 bases). The V end was cut by 4 bases, the J end by 0 bases, with 9 bases between. This CDR3 is 15 amino acids long. CDR1 is MNHNS and CDR2 is SASEGT in the germline V gene. The CDR3 nucleotides are TGTGCCAGCAGTGGAAAGACAGCAACTAATGAAAAACTGTTTTTT. Protein sequence: CASSGKTATNEKLFF.

The chain joins TRBV27 to TRBJ1-1; D possibly corresponds to TRBD1 (6 bases). The CDR3 is 15 residues long. Germline V lookup: CDR1 MNHEY, CDR2 SMNVEV (reference sequence). The V end was cut by 3 bases, the J end by 0 bases, with 11 bases between. CDR3 bases: TGTGCCAGCAGTTTTCGCAGGGGCCTGAACACTGAAGCTTTCTTT. It specifies CASSFRRGLNTEAFF.

This clone is a singleton in its sample. V usage is TRBV19 and J usage is TRBJ1-1, with 7 nucleotides matching TRBD1. CDR3 size: 14 residues. Germline V gives CDR1 LNHDA, CDR2 SQIVND (reference sequence). Trimming cost V 6 bases and J 4 bases; bases outside gene matches: 8. CDR3 sequence: CASRETGKGTEAFF. The CDR3 coding sequence is TGTGCCAGTAGAGAGACAGGGAAAGGCACTGAAGCTTTCTTT.

The chain joins TRBV4-1 to TRBJ2-5, with 8 bases matching TRBD2. The DNA end is a closer match to TRBJ2-7, so the J assignment may be wrong. This CDR3 has 15 residues. CDR1 is MGHRA and CDR2 is YSYEKL in the germline V gene. CDR3: CASSQEPSGSYEQYF. The DNA for the CDR3 is TGCGCCAGCAGCCAAGAACCGAGCGGGAGCTACGAGCAGTACTTC.

V usage is TRBV7-8 and J usage is TRBJ1-1; 11 bases match TRBD1. CDR1 and CDR2 from the germline V gene are SGHVS and FQNEAQ. The CDR3 contains 18 residues. J gave up 1 base and V 4 bases, and 11 bases lay outside the gene matches. The CDR3 DNA is TGTGCCAGCAGCTACCCCGGGACAGGGGGGGGAACGAACACTGAAGCTTTCTTT. Translation: CASSYPGTGGGTNTEAFF. The variable domain in full, with the rest retrieved from reference TRBV7-8 and TRBJ1-1, is GAGVSQSPRYKVAKRGQDVALRCDPISGHVSLFWYQQALGQGPEFLTYFQNEAQLDKSGLPSDRFFAERPEGSVSTLKIQRTQQEDSAVYLCASSYPGTGGGTNTEAFFGQGTRLTVV.

CDR3 nucleotide sequence: TGTGCCAGCAGCCCTCAGGTAGAGAATTCACCCCTCCACTTT. Encoded protein: CASSPQVENSPLHF. The V gene is TRBV11-2, the J gene TRBJ1-6, with D unclear. In germline, CDR1 is SGHAT, CDR2 FQNNGV. The V end lost 5 bases, the J end lost 7 bases, and 12 bases lay between the germline ends. This CDR3 region has 14 residues.

The rearrangement joins TRBV7-3 to TRBJ1-2; perhaps TRBD1 as D (5 bases). The germline V gene has CDR1 SGHTA and CDR2 FQGTGA. Trimming stripped 0 bases from V and 2 bases from J, with 7 bases between. CDR3 length: 14 residues. The CDR3: CASSLTPGNYGYTF. The CDR3 nucleotides are TGTGCCAGCAGCTTAACCCCAGGGAACTATGGCTACACCTTC.

The rearrangement links TRBV6-6 to TRBJ2-5; 12 bases are a match to TRBD2. Germline-derived CDR1 and CDR2 are MNHNY and SVGAGI (reference sequence). The CDR3 runs 14 residues. J was trimmed by 5 bases and V by 6 bases; bases with no gene match: 4. As DNA, the CDR3 is TGTGCCAGCAGGGGAGGGACTAGCGGGGAGACCCAGTACTTC. This codes for CASRGGTSGETQYF.

The CDR3 here is CASSTGTILEKLFF. DNA for the CDR3: TGTGCCAGCAGTACCGGGACAATACTCGAAAAACTGTTTTTT. The chain recombines TRBV4-2 with TRBJ1-4; TRBD1 might be the D (6 bases). Trimming removed 6 bases from V and 8 bases from J, with 16 bases in between. This CDR3 has 14 amino acids. Germline CDR1 and CDR2: LGHNA and YNFKEQ.

The table lists this clone with a few counts. The rearrangement joins TRBV10-3 to TRBJ2-7; 14 nucleotides match TRBD2. With 8 bases clipped from V and 0 bases from J, the junction kept 3 bases outside the gene matches. Germline V CDR1 and CDR2: ENHRY, SYGVKD. The CDR3 covers 15 residues. The CDR3 protein is CAIGLAGGSSYEQYF. The CDR3 DNA follows: TGTGCCATCGGACTAGCGGGAGGCAGCTCCTACGAGCAGTACTTC.

This sequence joins TRBV7-2 and TRBJ2-1, with TRBD2 matching over 10 bases. In germline, CDR1 is SGHTA, CDR2 FQGNSA. The CDR3 contains 15 residues. Trimming cost V 5 bases and J 4 bases; bases outside gene matches: 5. CDR3 region: CASSLLAGWYNEQFF. CDR3 nucleotide sequence: TGTGCCAGCAGCCTACTAGCGGGGTGGTACAATGAGCAGTTCTTC. The full variable domain, completed using reference TRBV7-2 and TRBJ2-1, is GAGVSQSPSNKVTEKGKDVELRCDPISGHTALYWYRQSLGQGLEFLIYFQGNSAPDKSGLPSDRFSAERTGGSVSTLTIQRTQQEDSAVYLCASSLLAGWYNEQFFGPGTRLTVL.

The V gene is TRBV21-1, the J gene TRBJ2-7; the D segment call TRBD2 is taken from the table without a DNA check. TRBV21-1 is recorded as a pseudogene. This CDR3 region has 16 residues. In DNA, the CDR3 is TGTGCCATCAAAGGACTAGCGGGAGACCTCTCCTACGAGCAGTACTTC. Protein: CAIKGLAGDLSYEQYF.

This clone occurred once. The CDR3 nucleotides read TGTGCCAGCTCACCAAACTATAGCAATCAGCCCCAGCATTTT. Translated, it gives CASSPNYSNQPQHF. This sequence joins TRBV18 and TRBJ1-5; D uncertain. The CDR3 consists of 14 residues. CDR1 KGHSH and CDR2 LQKENI come from the germline V gene. V lost 2 bases and J 0 bases, leaving 5 bases between the germline ends. The whole variable domain, filled in from reference TRBV18 and TRBJ1-5, reads NAGVMQNPRHLVRRRGQEARLRCSPMKGHSHVYWYRQLPEEGLKFMVYLQKENIIDESGMPKERFSAEFPKEGPSILRIQQVVRGDSAAYFCASSPNYSNQPQHFGDGTRLSIL.

The J gene is TRBJ2-3, the V gene TRBV5-1; TRBD2 matches 8 bases. The CDR3 runs to 16 residues. Trimming removed 4 bases from V and 0 bases from J; junction bases left unmatched: 7. The germline gives CDR1 SGHRS, CDR2 YFSETQ. The CDR3, as DNA: TGCGCCAGCAGCCGCGGGCTAGCGGGTAGCACAGATACGCAGTATTTT. Amino acid sequence: CASSRGLAGSTDTQYF.

This clone was recorded only once. The CDR3 loop is CASSLKGGGSSNYGYTF. The CDR3 DNA reads as TGTGCCAGCAGTTTAAAGGGAGGTGGTAGTTCTAACTATGGCTACACCTTC. This chain uses TRBV27 with TRBJ1-2; no reliable D call. V lost 2 bases and J 0 bases, leaving 16 bases between the germline ends. Per the germline V gene, CDR1 is MNHEY and CDR2 is SMNVEV (reference sequence). This CDR3 is 17 amino acids long.

This clone was observed a few times. V is TRBV6-6 and J is TRBJ2-1; 8 bases agree with TRBD2. The CDR3 consists of 14 residues. Germline trimming cut 2 bases from V and 6 bases from J; bases unmatched to any gene: 3. Per germline, CDR1 MNHNY and CDR2 SVGAGI (reference sequence). The chain's CDR3 is CASSYVGTSNEQFF. CDR3 DNA sequence: TGTGCCAGCAGTTACGTCGGGACTAGCAATGAGCAGTTCTTC.

The chain has TRBV6-4 and TRBJ1-5; D gene unclear. The V end lost 6 bases, the J end lost 7 bases, and 13 bases lay between the germline ends. This CDR3 spans 13 amino acids. Germline V gene lookup returns CDR1 MRHNA and CDR2 SNTAGT. The CDR3, as DNA: TGTGCCAGCAGCGAGGAGGGTAGGCAGCCCCAGCATTTT. It translates to CASSEEGRQPQHF.

V usage is TRBV5-1 and J usage is TRBJ1-2; D ambiguous. Germline loops: CDR1 SGHRS, CDR2 YFSETQ. The CDR3 is 13 residues long. V dropped 0 bases and J dropped 4 bases, with 7 bases sitting between them. The CDR3 loop reads CASSLGESYGYTF. The CDR3 DNA sequence: TGCGCCAGCAGCTTGGGGGAGTCCTATGGCTACACCTTC.

The chain employs TRBV6-5 and TRBJ2-5; possibly TRBD1 for D (5 bases). The V end was cut by 0 bases, the J end by 5 bases, with 10 bases between. This CDR3 region has 14 residues. Germline V gives CDR1 MNHEY, CDR2 SVGAGI. The CDR3, as DNA: TGTGCCAGCAGTTACTCTCCAGGGAAGGAGACCCAGTACTTC. As protein: CASSYSPGKETQYF.